The clone carrying this T cell receptor (beta chain) was detected only a few times. As yet, its antigen is unknown. This CDR3 contains 13 residues. V was shortened by 2 bases and J by 7 bases, with 8 bases between the two germline ends. CDR1 is SGHVS, CDR2 FNYEAQ, per germline. This entry belongs to a study of T cells in Graves' hyperthyroidism and ophthalmopathy. Findings of the study overall: In validation, the model predicted ophthalmopathy. These predictions came a median about 6.5 months before onset. A 13 V-J model separated ophthalmopathy from stable hyperthyroidism.

Amplification yielded TCR beta CDR3 regions, with RNA transcripts as the source. In the first-round RT-PCR of the TCR CDR3, the HTBI primer set was used. TCRdb used MiXCR to reprocess the multiplex PCR reads, holding one entry per CDR3 protein. The data show some 490,000 distinct CDR3 sequences, with approximately 23% seen just once and under 55% held by the top ten. This receptor was obtained from a woman aged 70-85 years with Graves' ophthalmopathy. Sequenced material: blood. V usage is TRBV7-6 and J usage is TRBJ2-2; D gene unclear. This chain's CDR3 is CASSLLLGGELFF. The CDR3 region has the DNA TGTGCCAGCAGCTTATTGCTGGGCGGGGAGCTGTTTTTT. The variable domain in full, with the rest retrieved from reference TRBV7-6 and TRBJ2-2, is GAGVSQSPRYKVTKRGQDVALRCDPISGHVSLYWYRQALGQGPEFLTYFNYEAQQDKSGLPNDRFSAERPEGSISTLTIQRTEQRDSAMYRCASSLLLGGELFFGEGSRLTVL.